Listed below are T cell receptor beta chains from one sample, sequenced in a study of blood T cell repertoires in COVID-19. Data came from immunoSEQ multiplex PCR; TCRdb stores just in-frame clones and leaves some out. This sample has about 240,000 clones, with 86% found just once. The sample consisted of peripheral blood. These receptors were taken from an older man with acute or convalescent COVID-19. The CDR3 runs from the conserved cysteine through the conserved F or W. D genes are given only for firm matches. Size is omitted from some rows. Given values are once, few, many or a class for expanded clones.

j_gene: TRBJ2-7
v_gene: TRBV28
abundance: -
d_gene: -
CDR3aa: CASSEQVPEQYF
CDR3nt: TGTGCCAGCAGTGAACAGGTGCCAGAGCAGTACTTC

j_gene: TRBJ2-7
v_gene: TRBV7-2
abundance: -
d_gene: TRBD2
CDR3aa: CASSLVATGGVYEQYF
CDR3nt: TGTGCCAGCAGCTTAGTTGCGACGGGGGGGGTTTACGAGCAGTACTTC

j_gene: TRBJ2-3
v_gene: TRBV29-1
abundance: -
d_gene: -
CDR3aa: CSVASPSTDTQYF
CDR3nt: TGCAGCGTTGCCTCCCCTAGCACAGATACGCAGTATTTT

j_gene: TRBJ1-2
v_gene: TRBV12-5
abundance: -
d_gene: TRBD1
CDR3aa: CASGLEPGTGVYSNYGYTF
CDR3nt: TGTGCTAGTGGTTTGGAACCTGGGACAGGGGTTTACTCTAACTATGGCTACACCTTC

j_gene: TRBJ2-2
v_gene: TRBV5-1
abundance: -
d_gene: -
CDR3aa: CASSLMAAVNTGELFF
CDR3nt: TGCGCCAGCAGCTTGATGGCGGCAGTTAACACCGGGGAGCTGTTTTTT

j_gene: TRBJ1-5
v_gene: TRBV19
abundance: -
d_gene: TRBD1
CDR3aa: CASSPGGQGNQPQHF
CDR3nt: TGTGCCAGTAGCCCCGGGGGACAGGGCAATCAGCCCCAGCATTTT

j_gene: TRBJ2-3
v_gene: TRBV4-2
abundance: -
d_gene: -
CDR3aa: CASSQDWGADTQYF
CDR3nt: TGTGCCAGCAGCCAAGATTGGGGCGCAGATACGCAGTATTTT

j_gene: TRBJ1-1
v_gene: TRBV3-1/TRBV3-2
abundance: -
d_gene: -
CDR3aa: CASSQGASEAFF
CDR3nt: TGTGCCAGCAGCCAAGGGGCAAGTGAGGCTTTCTTT

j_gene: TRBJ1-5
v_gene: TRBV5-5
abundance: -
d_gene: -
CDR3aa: CASSPQGLGNQPQHF
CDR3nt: TGTGCCAGCAGCCCTCAGGGGTTGGGGAATCAGCCCCAGCATTTT

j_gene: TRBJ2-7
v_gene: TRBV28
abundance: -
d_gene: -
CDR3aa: CASSFRRPPLIGEQYF
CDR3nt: TGTGCCAGCAGTTTTCGGAGGCCCCCGCTCATCGGCGAGCAGTACTTC

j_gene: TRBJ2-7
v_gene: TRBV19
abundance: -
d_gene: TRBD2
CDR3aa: CASSPVMGGPGEQYF
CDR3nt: TGTGCCAGTAGCCCGGTTATGGGAGGGCCGGGGGAGCAGTACTTC

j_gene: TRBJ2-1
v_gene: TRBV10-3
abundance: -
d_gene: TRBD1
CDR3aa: CAIRKGQGEPNEQFF
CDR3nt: TGTGCCATCAGAAAGGGACAGGGTGAGCCAAATGAGCAGTTCTTC

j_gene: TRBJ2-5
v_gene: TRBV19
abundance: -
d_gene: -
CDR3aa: CASSITWDNRETQYF
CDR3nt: TGTGCCAGTAGTATAACCTGGGACAACCGAGAGACCCAGTACTTC

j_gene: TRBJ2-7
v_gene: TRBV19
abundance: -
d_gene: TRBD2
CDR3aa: CASSTGQFRTSGEIYEQYF
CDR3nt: TGTGCCAGTAGTACCGGACAGTTTCGGACTAGCGGGGAGATCTACGAGCAGTACTTC

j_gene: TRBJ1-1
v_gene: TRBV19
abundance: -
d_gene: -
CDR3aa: CASSINRVGTEAFF
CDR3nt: TGTGCCAGTAGTATTAACAGGGTCGGCACTGAAGCTTTCTTT

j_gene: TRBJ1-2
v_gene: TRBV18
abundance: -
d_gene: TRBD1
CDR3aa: CASSPEGATNYGYTF
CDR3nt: TGTGCCAGCTCTCCGGAGGGGGCAACTAACTATGGCTACACCTTC

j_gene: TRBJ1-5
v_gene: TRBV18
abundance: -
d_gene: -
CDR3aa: CASSLDAWGYQPQHF
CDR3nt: TGTGCCAGCTCACTCGATGCTTGGGGCTATCAGCCCCAGCATTTT

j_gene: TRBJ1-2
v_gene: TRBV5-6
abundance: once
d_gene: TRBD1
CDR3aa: CASSPGTGVISYGYTF
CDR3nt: TGTGCCAGCAGCCCCGGGACAGGGGTTATTAGCTATGGCTACACCTTC

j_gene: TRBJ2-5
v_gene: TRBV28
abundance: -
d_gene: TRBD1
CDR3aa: CASSWTGKKTQYF
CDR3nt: TGTGCCAGCAGCTGGACAGGGAAAAAGACCCAGTACTTC

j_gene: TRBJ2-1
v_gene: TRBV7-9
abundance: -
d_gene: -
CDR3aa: CASTTSFVNEQFF
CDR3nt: TGTGCCAGCACCACCTCGTTCGTGAATGAGCAGTTCTTC

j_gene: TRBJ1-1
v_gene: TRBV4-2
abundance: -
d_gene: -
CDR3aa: CASSQERVVSTEAFF
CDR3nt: TGTGCCAGCAGCCAAGAGAGGGTGGTGAGCACTGAAGCTTTCTTT

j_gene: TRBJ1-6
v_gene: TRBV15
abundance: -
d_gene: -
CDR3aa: CATSRDPSTANSPLHF
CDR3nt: TGTGCCACCAGCAGAGATCCCTCGACAGCGAATTCACCCCTCCACTTT

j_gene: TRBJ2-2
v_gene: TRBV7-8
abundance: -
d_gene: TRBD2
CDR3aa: CASSSTAISGRNTGELFF
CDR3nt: TGTGCCAGCAGCTCAACAGCGATTAGCGGGAGAAACACCGGGGAGCTGTTTTTT

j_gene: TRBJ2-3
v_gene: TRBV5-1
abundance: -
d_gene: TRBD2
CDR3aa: CASAMGGVPDTQYF
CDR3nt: TGCGCCAGCGCAATGGGAGGGGTCCCAGATACGCAGTATTTT

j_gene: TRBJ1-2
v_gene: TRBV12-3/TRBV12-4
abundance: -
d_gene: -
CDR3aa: CASSLTIGGYTF
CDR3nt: TGTGCCAGCAGTTTAACGATCGGTGGCTACACCTTC

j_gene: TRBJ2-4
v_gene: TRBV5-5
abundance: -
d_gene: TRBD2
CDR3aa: CASSLLLAGGLAKNIQYF
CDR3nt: TGTGCCAGCAGCTTGCTCCTAGCGGGGGGTCTAGCCAAAAACATTCAGTACTTC

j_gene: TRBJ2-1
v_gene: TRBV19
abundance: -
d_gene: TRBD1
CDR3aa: CASTRQGQESYNEQFF
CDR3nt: TGTGCCAGCACTAGACAGGGTCAAGAGTCCTACAATGAGCAGTTCTTC

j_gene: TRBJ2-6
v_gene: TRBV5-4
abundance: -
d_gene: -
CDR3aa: CASSLWGVPGANVLTF
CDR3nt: TGTGCCAGCAGCTTGTGGGGGGTCCCTGGGGCCAACGTCCTGACTTTC

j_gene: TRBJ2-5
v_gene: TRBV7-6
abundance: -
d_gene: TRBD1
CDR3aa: CASSETGAETQYF
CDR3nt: TGTGCCAGCAGCGAGACAGGGGCGGAGACCCAGTACTTC

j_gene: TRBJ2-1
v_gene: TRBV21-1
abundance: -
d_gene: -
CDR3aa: CASSKEAKEQFF
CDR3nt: TGTGCCAGCAGCAAAGAAGCTAAGGAGCAGTTCTTC

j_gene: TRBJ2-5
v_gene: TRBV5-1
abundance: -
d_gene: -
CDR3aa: CASEPGDRQETQYF
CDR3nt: TGCGCCAGCGAACCCGGCGACAGACAAGAGACCCAGTACTTC

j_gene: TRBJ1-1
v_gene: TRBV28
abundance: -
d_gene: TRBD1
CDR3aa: CASSGTGVPEAFF
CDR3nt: TGTGCCAGCAGCGGAACAGGGGTACCTGAAGCTTTCTTT

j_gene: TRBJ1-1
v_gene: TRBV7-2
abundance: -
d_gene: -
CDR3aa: CASSLQETRGAFF
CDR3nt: TGTGCCAGCAGCTTACAGGAGACCAGGGGTGCTTTCTTT

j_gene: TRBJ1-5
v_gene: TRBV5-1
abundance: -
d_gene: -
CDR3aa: CASSLGQDQPQHF
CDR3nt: TGCGCCAGCAGCTTGGGACAGGATCAGCCCCAGCATTTT

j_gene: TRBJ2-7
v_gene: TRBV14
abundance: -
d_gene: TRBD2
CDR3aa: CASSQSAGGPYEQYF
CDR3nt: TGTGCCAGCAGCCAAAGTGCGGGAGGGCCCTACGAGCAGTACTTC

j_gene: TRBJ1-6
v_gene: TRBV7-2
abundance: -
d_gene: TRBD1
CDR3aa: CASSPPGTGLSPLHF
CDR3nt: TGTGCCAGCAGCCCGCCCGGGACAGGTCTCTCACCCCTCCACTTT

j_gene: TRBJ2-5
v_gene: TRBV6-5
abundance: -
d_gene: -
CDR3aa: CAFRQGTQETQYF
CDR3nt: TGTGCTTTCCGGCAGGGAACCCAAGAGACCCAGTACTTC

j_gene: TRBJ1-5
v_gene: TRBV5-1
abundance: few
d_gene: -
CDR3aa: CASSLLGDQPQHF
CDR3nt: TGCGCCAGCAGCTTGCTAGGTGATCAGCCCCAGCATTTT

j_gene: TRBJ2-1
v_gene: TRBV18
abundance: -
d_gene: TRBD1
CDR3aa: CASSTRQGIDEQFF
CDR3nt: TGTGCCAGCTCAACCAGACAGGGAATAGATGAGCAGTTCTTC

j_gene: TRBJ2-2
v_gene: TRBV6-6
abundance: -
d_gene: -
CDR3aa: CASISPNTGELFF
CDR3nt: TGTGCCAGCATTAGTCCGAACACCGGGGAGCTGTTTTTT

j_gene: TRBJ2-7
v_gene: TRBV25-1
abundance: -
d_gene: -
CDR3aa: CASSEGGLEQYF
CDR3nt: TGTGCCAGCAGTGAAGGAGGTCTGGAGCAGTACTTC

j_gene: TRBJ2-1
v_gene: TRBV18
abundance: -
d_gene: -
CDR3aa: CASSPPSGGKNEQFF
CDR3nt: TGTGCCAGCTCACCACCGTCAGGGGGGAAGAATGAGCAGTTCTTC

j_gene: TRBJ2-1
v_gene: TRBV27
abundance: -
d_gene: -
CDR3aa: CASRRAGIHPGNEQFF
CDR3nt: TGTGCCAGCAGACGAGCCGGGATCCACCCTGGGAATGAGCAGTTCTTC

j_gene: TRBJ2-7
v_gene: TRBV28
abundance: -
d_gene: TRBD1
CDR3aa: CASSLSGGHFEQYF
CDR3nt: TGTGCCAGCAGTTTGTCAGGGGGCCATTTCGAGCAGTACTTC

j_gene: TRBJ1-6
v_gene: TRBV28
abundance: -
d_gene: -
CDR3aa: CASSLNGAGAPLHF
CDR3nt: TGTGCCAGCAGTTTAAATGGGGCTGGAGCACCCCTCCACTTT

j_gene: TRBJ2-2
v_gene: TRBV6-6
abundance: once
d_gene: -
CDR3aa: CASAQGNTGELFF
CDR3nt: TGTGCCAGTGCCCAGGGGAACACCGGGGAGCTGTTTTTT

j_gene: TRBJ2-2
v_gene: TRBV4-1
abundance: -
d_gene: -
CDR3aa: CASSQYPGDPGELFF
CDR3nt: TGCGCCAGCAGCCAATATCCGGGTGACCCCGGGGAGCTGTTTTTT

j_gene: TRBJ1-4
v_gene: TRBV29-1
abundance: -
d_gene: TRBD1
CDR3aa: CSVGQGALANEKLFF
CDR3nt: TGCAGCGTCGGACAGGGGGCTTTAGCTAATGAAAAACTGTTTTTT

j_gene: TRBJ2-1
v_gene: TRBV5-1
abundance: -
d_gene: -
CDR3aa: CASSLAPGGSSYNEQFF
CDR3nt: TGCGCCAGCAGCTTGGCCCCAGGGGGGAGCTCCTACAATGAGCAGTTCTTC

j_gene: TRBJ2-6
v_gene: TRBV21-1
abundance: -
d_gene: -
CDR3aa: CATRGPGANVLTF
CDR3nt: TGTGCCACCAGGGGGCCTGGGGCCAACGTCCTGACTTTC

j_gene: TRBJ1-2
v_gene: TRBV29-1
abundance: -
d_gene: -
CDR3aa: CSGLGTEAHGYTF
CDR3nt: TGCAGCGGACTGGGGACTGAGGCCCATGGCTACACCTTC

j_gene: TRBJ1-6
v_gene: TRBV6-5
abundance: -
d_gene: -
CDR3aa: CASKGLGDSPLHF
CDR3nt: TGTGCCAGCAAAGGACTAGGGGATTCACCCCTCCACTTT

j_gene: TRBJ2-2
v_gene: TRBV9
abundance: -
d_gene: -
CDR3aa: CASSVLGSTGELFF
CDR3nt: TGTGCCAGCAGCGTACTAGGGAGCACCGGGGAGCTGTTTTTT

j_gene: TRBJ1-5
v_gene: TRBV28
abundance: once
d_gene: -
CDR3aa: CASSFDSLKPQHF
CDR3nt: TGTGCCAGCAGCTTTGACAGTCTAAAGCCCCAGCATTTT

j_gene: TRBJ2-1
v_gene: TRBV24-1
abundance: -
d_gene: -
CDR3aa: CATSDRTTATYNEQFF
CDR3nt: TGTGCCACCAGTGACCGGACTACCGCGACCTACAATGAGCAGTTCTTC

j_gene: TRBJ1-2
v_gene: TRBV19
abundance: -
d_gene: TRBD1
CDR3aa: CASSGQVGGYTF
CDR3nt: TGTGCCAGTAGCGGACAGGTCGGTGGCTACACCTTC

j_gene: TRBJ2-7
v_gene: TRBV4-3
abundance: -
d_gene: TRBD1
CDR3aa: CASSQEQGAYEQYF
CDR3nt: TGCGCCAGCAGCCAAGAACAGGGGGCTTACGAGCAGTACTTC

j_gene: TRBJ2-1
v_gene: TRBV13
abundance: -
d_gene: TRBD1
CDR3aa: CASSPGPGQGLGYEQFF
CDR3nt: TGTGCCAGCAGCCCCGGACCGGGACAGGGGCTAGGATATGAGCAGTTCTTC

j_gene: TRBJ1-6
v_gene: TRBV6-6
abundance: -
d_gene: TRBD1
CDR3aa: CASYFGTGDNSPLHF
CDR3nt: TGTGCCAGTTACTTCGGGACAGGGGATAATTCACCCCTCCACTTT